A selection of T cell receptor beta chains follows, all from one sample in a study of cytomegalovirus exposure and HLA in healthy donors. Assay used: immunoSEQ multiplex PCR; TCRdb lists only in-frame clones, some missing. This sample has some 150,000 clones, with 80% to 85% found just once. Sequencing was performed on PBMCs. These receptors all come from a male donor in good health and CMV-seronegative. Each CDR3 is given with its conserved first and last residue. The D gene is left open where the match is weak. Clone size, where shown, is once, few, many, or a class for clones that have expanded.

>NA|TRBV7-3|TRBJ2-3|NA
TGTGCCAGCAGCTTAACCATCACAGATACGCAGTATTTT
CASSLTITDTQYF
>NA|TRBV7-2|TRBJ1-1|NA
TGTGCCAGCAGCTTAGGTACTCTGAACACTGAAGCTTTCTTT
CASSLGTLNTEAFF
>NA|TRBV29-1|TRBJ1-4|TRBD1
TGCAGCGTGGTTGACAGGGTAGAAAAACTGTTTTTT
CSVVDRVEKLFF
>few|TRBV5-6|TRBJ1-1|NA
TGTGCCAGCAGCTTTGATGAGGACACTGAAGCTTTCTTT
CASSFDEDTEAFF
>NA|TRBV7-9|TRBJ2-3|NA
TGTGCCAGCAGCTTAGGACTGCCAGGCACAGATACGCAGTATTTT
CASSLGLPGTDTQYF
>NA|TRBV7-3|TRBJ2-2|NA
TGTGCCAGCAGCCCGTACCTAGCGTCGAACACCGGGGAGCTGTTTTTT
CASSPYLASNTGELFF
>NA|TRBV19|TRBJ2-1|TRBD1
TGTGCCAGTAGCTACGGACAGGGCAATGAGCAGTTCTTC
CASSYGQGNEQFF
>few|TRBV6-5|TRBJ2-5|TRBD2
TGTGCCAGCAGTTCCTCGTTGGGAGGGTTCCAAGAGACCCAGTACTTC
CASSSSLGGFQETQYF
>once|TRBV5-1|TRBJ2-3|NA
TGCGCCAGCAGCTTTTTGGCAGGGGGCACAGATACGCAGTATTTT
CASSFLAGGTDTQYF
>NA|TRBV6-5|TRBJ2-2|TRBD1
TGTGCCAGCACCCAGGGACAGGGGGAAACCGGGGAGCTGTTTTTT
CASTQGQGETGELFF
>NA|TRBV7-2|TRBJ2-1|TRBD2
TGTGCCAGCAGCTTAGCTGGGACTAGCGTCTACAATGAGCAGTTCTTC
CASSLAGTSVYNEQFF
>NA|TRBV2|TRBJ2-1|TRBD2
TGTGCCAGCAGGGGACTAGCGGGAGGGTTCTGTGAGCAGTTCTTC
CASRGLAGGFCEQFF
>once|TRBV27|TRBJ2-3|NA
TGTGCCAGCAAATCGCCGGGTGGACACACAGATACGCAGTATTTT
CASKSPGGHTDTQYF
>NA|TRBV13|TRBJ1-1|NA
TGTGCCAGCAGGCACGCCGGACAAACTGAAGCTTTCTTT
CASRHAGQTEAFF
>NA|TRBV5-1|TRBJ2-1|TRBD2
TGCGCCAGCAGCTTTACTAGCGGGAGCTCCTACAATGAGCAGTTCTTC
CASSFTSGSSYNEQFF
>few|TRBV11-2|TRBJ2-1|NA
TGTGCCAGCAACCTAGCTACCTACAATGAGCAGTTCTTC
CASNLATYNEQFF
>NA|TRBV7-6|TRBJ2-5|NA
TGTGCCAGCAGGCCCACCGGCAGGGGGACCCAGTACTTC
CASRPTGRGTQYF
>NA|TRBV10-3|TRBJ1-1|TRBD1
TGTGCCATCCAGGGGGACACTGAAGCTTTCTTT
CAIQGDTEAFF
>NA|TRBV7-9|TRBJ1-2|NA
TGTGCCAGCAGCTTAGGGGGACACGGCTACACCTTC
CASSLGGHGYTF
>NA|TRBV9|TRBJ2-2|TRBD1
TGTGCCAGCAGCGGACAGGGGGTAGGGGAGCTGTTTTTT
CASSGQGVGELFF
>NA|TRBV19|TRBJ1-2|NA
TGTGCCAGTAGTCCCTTGGGCAGGGGTATTCATGGCTACACCTTC
CASSPLGRGIHGYTF
>NA|TRBV7-9|TRBJ1-2|TRBD1
TGTGCCAGCAGCCCACAGGACAGGGTCTATGGCTACACCTTC
CASSPQDRVYGYTF
>NA|TRBV28|TRBJ2-3|TRBD2
TGTGCCAGCAGTTTCGAACGATTCCCTCAGCGGGGAGCCACAGATACGCAGTATTTT
CASSFERFPQRGATDTQYF
>few|TRBV28|TRBJ1-5|TRBD1
TGTGCCAGCAGTCTGACAGGGGGCAATCAGCCCCAGCATTTT
CASSLTGGNQPQHF
>NA|TRBV7-9|TRBJ2-1|TRBD2
TGTGCCAGCAGCGGGACTAGCGCCGATGAGCAGTTCTTC
CASSGTSADEQFF
>once|TRBV20-1|TRBJ2-7|TRBD1
TGCAGTGCTGACAGGGGCTACGAGCAGTACTTC
CSADRGYEQYF
>NA|TRBV9|TRBJ2-7|TRBD2
TGCGCCAGCAGCGTCACCGGGGGGGCGCTCGAGCAGTACTTC
CASSVTGGALEQYF
>once|TRBV10-3|TRBJ2-7|TRBD1
TGTGCCACGACCTCTTTACCGGGACAGGGGAGCGAGCAGTACTTC
CATTSLPGQGSEQYF
>NA|TRBV29-1|TRBJ2-7|TRBD2
TGCAGCGTAGTTAGCGGGAGCGTCGAGCAGTACTTC
CSVVSGSVEQYF
>NA|TRBV19|TRBJ1-1|NA
TGTGCCAGTAAGGAGGAGGCGACGAACACTGAAGCTTTCTTT
CASKEEATNTEAFF
>NA|TRBV5-1|TRBJ2-5|NA
TGCGCCTCTAAAGGGGGGGCGGAGACCCAGTACTTC
CASKGGAETQYF
>NA|TRBV27|TRBJ2-7|TRBD2
TGTGCCAGCAGTCCACAGACTAGCGGGAGCGTAGCATACGAGCAGTACTTC
CASSPQTSGSVAYEQYF
>NA|TRBV9|TRBJ1-3|NA
TGTGCCAGCAGCTCCACATTGGGGGGTAACCGCACCTCTGGAAACACCATATATTTT
CASSSTLGGNRTSGNTIYF
>NA|TRBV4-1|TRBJ2-1|NA
TGCGCCAGCAGCCCAACCCCGGGAGACTCCGCTAGGAATGAGCAGTTCTTC
CASSPTPGDSARNEQFF
>NA|TRBV11-2|TRBJ2-2|TRBD1
TGTGCCAGCAGCTTAGCTCCTCGGACAGGGGTAGACGGGGAGCTGTTTTTT
CASSLAPRTGVDGELFF
>NA|TRBV29-1|TRBJ1-4|NA
TGCAGCGTCCTAGACCGTAAAGAAAAACTGTTTTTT
CSVLDRKEKLFF
>NA|TRBV4-3|TRBJ2-1|TRBD2
TGCGCCAGCAGCCGAGGGACTAGCGGGGGGGGAGGATACTACAATGAGCAGTTCTTC
CASSRGTSGGGGYYNEQFF
>NA|TRBV6-5|TRBJ2-5|TRBD2
TGTGCCAGCGGTCGGGGAACGGGACTACAAGAGACCCAGTACTTC
CASGRGTGLQETQYF
>NA|TRBV7-9|TRBJ2-7|NA
TGTTCCGGCAGCTCGACATCAGGGGGGAACTACGAGCAGTACTTC
CSGSSTSGGNYEQYF
>NA|TRBV6-5|TRBJ2-7|NA
TGTGCCAGCAGTCCGGACTATTCCTACGAGCAGTACTTC
CASSPDYSYEQYF
>NA|TRBV6-6|TRBJ2-5|TRBD1
TGTGCCAGCAGTTACACAGGGGCCCCCCAAGAGACCCAGTACTTC
CASSYTGAPQETQYF
>NA|TRBV11-2|TRBJ1-2|NA
TGTGCCAGCAGCTCCGCGGCGATGGGCTACACCTTC
CASSSAAMGYTF
>once|TRBV19|TRBJ1-2|TRBD1
TGTGCCAGTAGTCCTGGGACAGGGTGGCGACAGGTTCGAGGCTACACCTTC
CASSPGTGWRQVRGYTF
>NA|TRBV9|TRBJ2-3|TRBD1
TGTGCCAGCAGCGCCGGGACAGGGGGCTATACGCAGTATTTT
CASSAGTGGYTQYF
>NA|TRBV20-1|TRBJ2-3|NA
TGCAGTGCTAGCCTGAGGGATACGCAGTATTTT
CSASLRDTQYF
>once|TRBV7-2|TRBJ1-5|NA
TGTGCCAGCAGCGCAGAGGTGGCAGGGGTTCAGCCCCAGCATTTT
CASSAEVAGVQPQHF
>NA|TRBV7-8|TRBJ1-1|NA
TGTGCCAGCAGCCTCGGACTAAAGGGCGCTGAAGCTTTCTTT
CASSLGLKGAEAFF
>NA|TRBV10-3|TRBJ2-7|NA
TGTGCCATCAGCGCTAGGAACTACGAGCAGTACTTC
CAISARNYEQYF
>NA|TRBV7-2|TRBJ2-5|TRBD1
TGTGCCAGCAGCAGAGACAGGGTCCGTAGGGAGACCCAGTACTTC
CASSRDRVRRETQYF
>NA|TRBV14|TRBJ2-7|TRBD2
TGTGCTAGCGGGAGAGCTCTGTACGAGCAGTACTTC
CASGRALYEQYF
>NA|TRBV7-6|TRBJ1-4|TRBD1
TGTGCCAGCAGCAGACAGGGTGCAACTAATGAAAAACTGTTTTTT
CASSRQGATNEKLFF
>NA|TRBV7-9|TRBJ2-3|TRBD2
TGTGCCAGCAGGCAGCGGGGGGGCGAATATACGCAGTATTTT
CASRQRGGEYTQYF
>NA|TRBV5-5|TRBJ2-7|TRBD1
TGTGCCAGCAGCGCGGACAGGGGGCTAGGGTACGAGCAGTACTTC
CASSADRGLGYEQYF
>few|TRBV6-1|TRBJ2-1|NA
TGTGCCAGCAGTGAACTAGTTGTGAATGAGCAGTTCTTC
CASSELVVNEQFF
>NA|TRBV9|TRBJ2-1|NA
TGTGCCAGCAGCAGACGACCGGGGGACCTATCCTACAATGAGCAGTTCTTC
CASSRRPGDLSYNEQFF